This T cell receptor (beta chain) was retrieved from a study of T cell responses to AZD1222 COVID-19 vaccine. Profiling relied on immunoSEQ multiplex PCR, and the TCRdb table lists in-frame clones only, not all of them. The sample holds 75,000 to 100,000 clones; about nine tenths are singletons and the top ten take about 1.5%. The V end was cut by 3 bases, the J end by 4 bases, with 6 bases between. Germline V gene sequence: CDR1 DFQATT, CDR2 SNEGSKA (reference sequence). The CDR3 has 11 residues. This chain connects TRBV20-1 to TRBJ1-1; D is undetermined. This clonotype originated in an adult in good health. The source was peripheral blood, collected on day 0 of AZD1222 vaccination. In DNA, the CDR3 is TGCAGTGCTAGGGAGGTCACTGAAGCTTTCTTT. The encoded protein is CSAREVTEAFF.